The source of this T cell receptor beta chain is a study of regulatory T cells in long-lasting Graves disease. General observations from the study: Persistent disease favored TRBV28, TRBJ1-2 and TRBJ2-5.

Time point described: newly diagnosed GD, antithyroid drugs for less than 3 months. Isolated PBMC RNA provided the starting material for the TCR library. Assembly of TCR beta libraries relied on iRepertoire HTBI primers together with Arm-PCR of CDR3 regions. MiXCR, applied by TCRdb to the multiplex PCR reads, yields one record per CDR3 protein. This sample has 360,000 or so distinct CDR3 sequences, with approximately 10% found just once. Note on this clonotype: Its antigen is not known. Being one base from a much bigger clone, this may be a read error.

The CDR3 totals 14 residues. Per germline, CDR1 DFQATT and CDR2 SNEGSKA (reference sequence). These data are also associated with another study on T cells in Graves' hyperthyroidism and ophthalmopathy. That paper states: Clonotypes that were expanded in thyroid above 0.001 mostly appeared in blood too.

The sequencing here drew on peripheral blood mononuclear cells (PBMCs), taken at new diagnosis, from a patient treated with antithyroid drugs. The receptor's source is a woman between 18 and 29 years old with Graves disease. The chain couples TRBV20-1 to TRBJ2-3; tentatively, D is TRBD2 (5 bases). This chain's CDR3 is CSGRVDGGTDTQYF. Here the CDR3 DNA reads TGCAGTGGTAGAGTTGACGGGGGCACAGATACGCAGTATTTT.